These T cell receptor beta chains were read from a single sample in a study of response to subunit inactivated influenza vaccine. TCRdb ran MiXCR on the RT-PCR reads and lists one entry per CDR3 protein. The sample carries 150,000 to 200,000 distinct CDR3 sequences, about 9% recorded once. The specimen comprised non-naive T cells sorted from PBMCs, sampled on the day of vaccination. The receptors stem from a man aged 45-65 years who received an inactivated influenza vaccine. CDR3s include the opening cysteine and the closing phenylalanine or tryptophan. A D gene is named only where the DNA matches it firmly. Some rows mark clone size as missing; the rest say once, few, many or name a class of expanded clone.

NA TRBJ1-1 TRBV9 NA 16 CASSVGPVTMNTEAFF TGTGCCAGCAGCGTAGGGCCAGTCACTATGAACACTGAAGCTTTCTTT
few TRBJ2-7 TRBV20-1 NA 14 CSASKPQRGGEQYF TGCAGTGCCAGCAAACCCCAGAGGGGAGGCGAGCAGTACTTC
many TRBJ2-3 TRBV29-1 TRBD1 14 CSVSGQGSTDTQYF TGCAGCGTTTCGGGACAGGGGTCCACAGATACGCAGTATTTT
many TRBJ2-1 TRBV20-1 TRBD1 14 CSARPGQVVNEQFF TGCAGTGCTAGACCAGGACAGGTGGTCAATGAGCAGTTCTTC
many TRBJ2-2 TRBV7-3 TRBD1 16 CASRLGQGAGTGELFF TGTGCCAGCAGATTGGGGCAGGGGGCAGGCACCGGGGAGCTGTTTTTT
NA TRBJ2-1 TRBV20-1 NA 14 CSASPAAWTNEQFF TGCAGTGCTAGTCCAGCGGCCTGGACTAATGAGCAGTTCTTC
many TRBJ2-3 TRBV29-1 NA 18 CSVEDRIPRDSVTDTQYF TGCAGCGTTGAAGATCGGATCCCCCGGGACTCCGTCACAGATACGCAGTATTTT
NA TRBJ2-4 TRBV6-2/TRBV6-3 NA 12 CASSPPKGVQYF TGTGCCAGCAGCCCCCCCAAAGGGGTTCAGTACTTC
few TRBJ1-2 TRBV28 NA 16 CASSLQVKFPNYGYTF TGTGCCAGCAGTTTGCAGGTTAAATTCCCTAACTATGGCTACACCTTC
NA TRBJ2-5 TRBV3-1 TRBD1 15 CASSLGTGSGETQYF TGTGCCAGCTCCTTGGGGACAGGGAGTGGGGAGACCCAGTACTTC
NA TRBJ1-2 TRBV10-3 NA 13 CAISVGPNYGYTF TGTGCCATCAGTGTCGGACCTAACTATGGCTACACCTTC
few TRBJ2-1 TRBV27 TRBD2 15 CASSFRLAGGGEQFF TGTGCCAGCAGTTTCCGACTAGCGGGAGGGGGTGAGCAGTTCTTC
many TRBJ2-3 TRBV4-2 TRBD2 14 CASSQDLAGETQYF TGTGCCAGCAGCCAAGATCTAGCGGGGGAGACGCAGTATTTT
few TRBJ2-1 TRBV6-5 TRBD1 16 CASSSAGTGGRNEQFF TGTGCCAGCAGTTCAGCCGGGACAGGGGGCCGTAATGAGCAGTTCTTC
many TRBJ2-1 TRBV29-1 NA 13 CSVVPARDNEQFF TGCAGCGTTGTTCCCGCCAGGGACAATGAGCAGTTCTTC
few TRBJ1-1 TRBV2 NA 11 CASRIYTEAFF TGTGCCAGCCGCATCTACACTGAAGCTTTCTTT
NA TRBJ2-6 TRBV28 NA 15 CASRGYGSGANVLTF TGTGCCAGCAGGGGTTACGGCTCTGGGGCCAACGTCCTGACTTTC
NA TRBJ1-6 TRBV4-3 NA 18 CASSQEPQMSSYNSPLHF TGCGCCAGCAGCCAAGAACCGCAGATGAGCTCCTATAATTCACCCCTCCACTTT
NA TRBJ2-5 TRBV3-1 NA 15 CASSPQIQVQETQYF TGTGCCAGCAGCCCCCAGATACAGGTCCAAGAGACCCAGTACTTC
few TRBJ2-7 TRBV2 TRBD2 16 CASSEGLAGGPYEQYF TGTGCCAGCAGTGAAGGACTAGCGGGAGGGCCTTACGAGCAGTACTTC
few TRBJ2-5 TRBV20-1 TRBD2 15 CSVAGLAELLETQYF TGCAGTGTCGCGGGACTAGCGGAACTTTTAGAGACCCAGTACTTC
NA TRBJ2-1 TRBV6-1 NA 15 CASSEPARVYDEQFF TGTGCCAGCAGTGAACCGGCGAGGGTCTACGATGAGCAGTTCTTC
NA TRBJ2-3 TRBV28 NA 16 CASSLWRVEGTDTQYF TGTGCCAGCAGTTTATGGAGGGTGGAAGGCACAGATACGCAGTATTTT
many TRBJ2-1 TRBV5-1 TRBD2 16 CASSLPWTSGYNEQFF TGCGCCAGCAGCTTGCCCTGGACTAGCGGATACAATGAGCAGTTCTTC
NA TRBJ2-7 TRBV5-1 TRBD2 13 CASKPTSDYEQYF TGCGCCAGCAAACCGACTAGCGACTACGAGCAGTACTTC
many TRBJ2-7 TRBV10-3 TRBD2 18 CAISESSIGLAGTNEQYF TGTGCCATCAGTGAGTCTTCGATAGGACTAGCGGGAACAAACGAGCAGTACTTC
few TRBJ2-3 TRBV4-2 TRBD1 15 CASSQGTGGTDTQYF TGTGCCAGCAGCCAAGGGACAGGGGGCACAGATACGCAGTATTTT
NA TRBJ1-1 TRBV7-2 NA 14 CASSLMRGNTEAFF TGTGCCAGCAGCTTAATGAGGGGGAACACTGAAGCTTTCTTT
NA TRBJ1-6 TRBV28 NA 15 CASRKQGLPNSPLHF TGTGCCAGCAGGAAACAGGGACTACCAAATTCACCCCTCCACTTT
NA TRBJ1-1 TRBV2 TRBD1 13 CTIDRGGDTEAFF TGTACCATAGACAGGGGGGGAGACACTGAAGCTTTCTTT
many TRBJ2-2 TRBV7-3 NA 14 CASSLGRNTGELFF TGTGCCAGCAGCTTGGGCAGGAACACCGGGGAGCTGTTTTTT
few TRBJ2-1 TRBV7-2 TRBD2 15 CASSSRGLAANEQFF TGTGCCAGCAGCTCCCGTGGCCTAGCGGCGAATGAGCAGTTCTTC
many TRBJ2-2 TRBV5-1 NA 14 CASRGGENTGELFF TGCGCCAGCAGAGGTGGGGAGAACACCGGGGAGCTGTTTTTT
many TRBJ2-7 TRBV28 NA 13 CASTPPGTYEQYF TGTGCCAGCACCCCCCCGGGGACCTACGAGCAGTACTTC
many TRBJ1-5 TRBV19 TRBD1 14 CATSGTGVGQPQHF TGTGCCACCTCGGGGACAGGAGTAGGCCAGCCCCAGCATTTT
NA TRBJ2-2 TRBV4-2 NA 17 CASSQDWQGKRAGELFF TGTGCCAGCAGCCAAGATTGGCAGGGTAAAAGGGCCGGGGAGCTGTTTTTT
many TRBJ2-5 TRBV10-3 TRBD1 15 CAINMKQGARETQYF TGTGCCATCAACATGAAACAGGGGGCTAGGGAGACCCAGTACTTC
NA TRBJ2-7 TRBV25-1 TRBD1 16 CASSEYWGTGAYEQYF TGTGCCAGCAGTGAATATTGGGGGACAGGGGCCTACGAGCAGTACTTC
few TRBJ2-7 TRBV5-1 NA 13 CASSLDAAYEQYF TGCGCCAGCAGCTTGGATGCAGCCTACGAGCAGTACTTC
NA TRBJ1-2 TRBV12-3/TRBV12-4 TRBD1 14 CASRSGGTLYGYTF TGTGCCAGCAGATCAGGGGGGACTCTCTATGGCTACACCTTC
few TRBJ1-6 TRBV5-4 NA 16 CASSPPGRGPNSPLHF TGTGCCAGCAGCCCTCCCGGGCGCGGTCCGAATTCACCCCTCCACTTT
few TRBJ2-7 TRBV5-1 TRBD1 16 CASSLGTGGRIYEQYF TGCGCCAGCAGCTTGGGGACAGGGGGGCGAATCTACGAGCAGTACTTC
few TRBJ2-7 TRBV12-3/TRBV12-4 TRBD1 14 CASTRDRANYEQYF TGTGCCAGCACCCGGGACAGGGCGAATTACGAGCAGTACTTC
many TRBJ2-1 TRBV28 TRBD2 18 CASSLFSGRISSYNEQFF TGTGCCAGCAGTTTATTTAGCGGGAGGATAAGCTCCTACAATGAGCAGTTCTTC
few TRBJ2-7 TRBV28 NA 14 CASSLGGSIYEQYF TGTGCCAGCAGTTTAGGTGGGAGTATTTACGAGCAGTACTTC
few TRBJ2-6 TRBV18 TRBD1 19 CASSPSISRTGVGANVLTF TGTGCCAGCTCACCCTCTATCAGTAGGACAGGGGTCGGGGCCAACGTCCTGACTTTC
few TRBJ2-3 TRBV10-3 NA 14 CAISSGRSTDTQYF TGTGCCATCAGCTCGGGACGCAGCACAGATACGCAGTATTTT
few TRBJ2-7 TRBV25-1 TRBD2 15 CASSPPRGLAYEQYF TGTGCCAGCAGCCCCCCTCGGGGACTAGCGTATGAGCAGTACTTC
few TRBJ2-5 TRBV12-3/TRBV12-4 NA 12 CASSLAPETQYF TGTGCCAGCAGTTTAGCCCCCGAGACCCAGTACTTC
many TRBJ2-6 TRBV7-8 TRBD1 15 CASSSTGPGANVLTF TGTGCCAGCAGCTCGACAGGGCCTGGGGCCAACGTCCTGACTTTC
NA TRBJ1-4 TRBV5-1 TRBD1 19 CASSLVPSGTGGTNEKLFF TGCGCCAGCAGCTTGGTCCCTTCCGGGACAGGGGGAACTAATGAAAAACTGTTTTTT
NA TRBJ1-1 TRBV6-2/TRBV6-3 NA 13 CASSDTLNTEAFF TGTGCCAGCAGTGACACCTTGAACACTGAAGCTTTCTTT
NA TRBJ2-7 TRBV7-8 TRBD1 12 CASSWDRDEQYF TGTGCCAGCAGCTGGGACAGGGACGAGCAGTACTTC
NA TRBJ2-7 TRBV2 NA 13 CASSEEVNYEQYF TGTGCCAGCAGTGAGGAGGTGAACTACGAGCAGTACTTC
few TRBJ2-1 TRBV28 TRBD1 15 CASSARDSSYNEQFF TGTGCCAGCAGTGCCCGGGACAGCTCCTACAATGAGCAGTTCTTC
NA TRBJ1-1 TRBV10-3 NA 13 CAISDRGNTEAFF TGTGCCATCAGTGATCGGGGGAACACTGAAGCTTTCTTT
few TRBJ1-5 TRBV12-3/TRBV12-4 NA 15 CASSLNVERNQPQHF TGTGCCAGCAGTTTAAATGTAGAACGCAATCAGCCCCAGCATTTT
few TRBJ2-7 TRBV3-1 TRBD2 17 CASSQSYSGGASYEQYF TGTGCCAGCAGCCAGTCATATAGCGGGGGGGCCTCCTACGAGCAGTACTTC
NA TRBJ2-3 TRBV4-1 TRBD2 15 CASSVSGRSADTQYF TGCGCCAGCAGTGTTAGCGGGAGAAGTGCAGATACGCAGTATTTT